This paragraph covers one TCR beta chain sequence. These data originate in a study of PD-L1 blockade in urothelial cancer. The protocol was immunoSEQ multiplex PCR, while the TCRdb copy is restricted to in-frame clones and leaves out a portion. The sample lists about 73,000 clones, 85% to 90% occurring once. The CDR3 sequence is 15 residues long. Trimming took off 4 bases at V and 0 bases at J, with 7 bases between the two ends. CDR1 WNHNN and CDR2 SYGVQD come from the germline V gene (reference sequence). The input for sequencing was PBMCs, taken around atezolizumab (anti-PD-L1) treatment. The TCR originated in a man aged 55 to 70 with urothelial cancer. This rearrangement joins TRBV10-1 to TRBJ2-6; D perhaps matches TRBD2 (5 bases). The CDR3: CASSGGSSGANVLTF. The CDR3 coding sequence is TGCGCCAGCAGTGGAGGGTCCTCTGGGGCCAACGTCCTGACTTTC.